The T cell receptor (beta chain) under discussion was sequenced for a study of T cell responses to AZD1222 COVID-19 vaccine. The study's findings and limits: Most donors were white British and more were female, and clonal diversity was possibly underestimated.

V trimming: 0 bases; J trimming: 1 base; junction bases outside the gene matches: 1. The CDR3 covers 16 residues. Germline V gene lookup returns CDR1 MNHNY and CDR2 SVGAGI (reference sequence). Points on this clone: Its antigen remains unknown.

Some clones are missing from TCRdb's copy, which holds only in-frame ones; the method was immunoSEQ multiplex PCR. The sample includes about 42,000 clones, about nine tenths of them seen just once. Sequenced here: peripheral blood, sampled 28 days after the second AZD1222 dose. The receptor comes from an adult who received the AZD1222 COVID-19 vaccine. This chain links TRBV6-6 with TRBJ2-5; 11 nucleotides match TRBD2. Here the CDR3 DNA reads TGTGCCAGCAGTTACTCTAGCGGGGGGGCCCAAGAGACCCAGTACTTC. It translates to CASSYSSGGAQETQYF.